The T cell receptor beta chain described here comes from a study of T cell responses to AZD1222 COVID-19 vaccine. Study-wide findings and caveats: Repertoire sampling occurred only after the peak T cell response.

The data were produced by immunoSEQ multiplex PCR, yet TCRdb's version contains in-frame clones alone and is incomplete. The profile shows approximately 190,000 clones, 85% to 95% of them singletons. CDR1 MNHEY and CDR2 SVGEGT come from the germline V gene. The CDR3 runs 12 residues. Trimming pared 4 bases from V and 6 bases from J, leaving 9 bases between. This clone was counted once. What it recognizes is unknown. The TCR was taken from an adult in good health. The sequenced sample was peripheral blood, obtained on day 0 of AZD1222 vaccination. The V and J genes are TRBV6-2 or TRBV6-3 and TRBJ1-1, with D unclear. The CDR3 sequence: CASSWTRAEAFF. DNA for the CDR3: TGTGCCAGCAGTTGGACTCGGGCTGAAGCTTTCTTT.